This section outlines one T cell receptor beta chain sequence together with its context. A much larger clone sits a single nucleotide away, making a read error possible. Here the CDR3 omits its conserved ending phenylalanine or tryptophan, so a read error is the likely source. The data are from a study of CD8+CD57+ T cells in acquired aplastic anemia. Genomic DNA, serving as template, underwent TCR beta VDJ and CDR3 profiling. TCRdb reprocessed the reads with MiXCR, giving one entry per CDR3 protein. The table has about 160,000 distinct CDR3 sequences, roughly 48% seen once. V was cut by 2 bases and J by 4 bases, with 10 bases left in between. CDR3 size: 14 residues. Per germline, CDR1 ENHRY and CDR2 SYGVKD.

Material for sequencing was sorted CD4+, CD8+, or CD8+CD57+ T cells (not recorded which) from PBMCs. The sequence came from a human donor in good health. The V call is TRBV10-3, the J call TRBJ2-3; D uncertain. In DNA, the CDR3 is TGTGCCATCAGTGAGGGTAGTTCCGCAGATACGCAGTATCTT. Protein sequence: CAISEGSSADTQYL.